These 17 T cell receptor beta chains originate from one sample sequenced in a study of blood T cell repertoires in COVID-19. Libraries were prepared by immunoSEQ multiplex PCR; TCRdb keeps only in-frame clonotypes and omits some of them. The sample consists of under 350,000 clones, around 78% of them appearing once. The sequenced sample consisted of peripheral blood. The receptors originated from a man between 60 and 75 years old who had recovered from COVID-19.

This chain's CDR3 is CASSVLTLKAGGITDTQYF. The DNA of the CDR3 is TGTGCCAGCAGTGTTCTGACCCTCAAAGCGGGGGGGATCACAGATACGCAGTATTTT. The chain couples TRBV6-2 or TRBV6-3 to TRBJ2-3; the match to TRBD2 covers 10 bases. Germline CDR1 reads MNHEY; CDR2 reads SVGEGT. V was clipped by 5 bases and J by 2 bases; unmatched bases: 16. The CDR3 is 19 amino acids.

CDR3: CASSPPAGGYTF. As DNA, the CDR3 is TGTGCCAGCAGCCCTCCGGCGGGTGGCTACACCTTC. This chain connects TRBV3-1 (or the pseudogene TRBV3-2) to TRBJ1-2; D is unclear. The CDR3 is 12 residues long. The V and J ends lost 4 bases and 7 bases respectively, with 10 bases between them. From germline, CDR1 is LGHDT and CDR2 YNNKEL (reference sequence).

The CDR3 bases are TGTGCCAGCAGTTACTCGAATCAGGGGAGGGCTTCACCCCTCCACTTT. Encoded protein: CASSYSNQGRASPLHF. The genes are TRBV6-5 and TRBJ1-6; possibly TRBD1 for D (6 bases). This CDR3 spans 16 amino acids. The germline V gene encodes CDR1 MNHEY and CDR2 SVGAGI. The V and J ends lost 0 bases and 9 bases respectively, with 15 bases between them.

The J gene is TRBJ1-2, the V gene TRBV9, with 7 bases identical to TRBD1. The germline V gene encodes CDR1 SGDLS and CDR2 YYNGEE. Germline trimming cut 5 bases from V and 6 bases from J; bases unmatched to any gene: 10. This CDR3 is 14 amino acids long. CDR3 protein: CASSSKTGFDGYTF. The CDR3 DNA reads as TGTGCCAGCAGTTCAAAGACAGGGTTCGATGGCTACACCTTC.

The rearrangement uses TRBV5-1 and TRBJ2-1; TRBD1 matches 7 bases. Germline trimming cut 3 bases from V and 9 bases from J; bases unmatched to any gene: 15. CDR1 and CDR2 from the germline V gene are SGHRS and YFSETQ. CDR3 length equals 16 residues. CDR3 bases: TGCGCCAGCAGCTCCCTAGGATCGGGACAGAAACCTGAGCAGTTCTTC. Amino acids: CASSSLGSGQKPEQFF. Combining the CDR3 with reference TRBV5-1 and TRBJ2-1 gives the whole variable domain KAGVTQTPRYLIKTRGQQVTLSCSPISGHRSVSWYQQTPGQGLQFLFEYFSETQRNKGNFPGRFSGRQFSNSRSEMNVSTLELGDSALYLCASSSLGSGQKPEQFFGPGTRLTVL.

V and J are TRBV3-1 (or the pseudogene TRBV3-2) and TRBJ1-2, with 7 bases aligning to TRBD1. The CDR3 length is 13 residues. J gave up 8 bases and V 5 bases, and 8 bases lay outside the gene matches. CDR1 is LGHDT, CDR2 YNNKEL, per germline (reference sequence). The CDR3 is CASSSRGQEGYTF. CDR3 sequence (DNA): TGTGCCAGCAGCTCGAGGGGGCAGGAGGGCTACACCTTC.

The V gene is TRBV2, the J gene TRBJ2-5; 11 nucleotides align to TRBD1. Losses at the gene ends were 6 bases for V and 4 bases for J; bases not matched to a gene: 7. The CDR3 is made up of 15 amino acids. CDR1 is SNHLY and CDR2 is FYNNEI in the germline V gene. CDR3 nucleotides: TGTGCCAGCAGCCCGGGACAGGGGGTTTTAGAGACCCAGTACTTC. Amino acids: CASSPGQGVLETQYF.

In its sample, this clone was seen once. CDR3 protein: CASSWRTGINYGYTF. In DNA form, the CDR3 reads TGTGCCAGCAGCTGGAGGACAGGGATTAACTATGGCTACACCTTC. The chain combines TRBV5-5 with TRBJ1-2; 8 bases are shared with TRBD1. This CDR3 has 15 amino acids. Germline trimming cut 3 bases from V and 1 base from J; bases unmatched to any gene: 5. Germline V gives CDR1 SGHKS, CDR2 YYEKEE (reference sequence).

This clone has a single count. V usage is TRBV28 and J usage is TRBJ2-7; 14 bases map to TRBD2. The CDR3 extends over 15 amino acids. J lost 6 bases, V lost 6 bases, and 7 bases had no gene match. Germline V lookup: CDR1 MDHEN, CDR2 SYDVKM. CDR3 region: CASSIGTSGRGEQYF. DNA for the CDR3: TGTGCCAGCAGCATAGGGACTAGCGGGAGAGGCGAGCAGTACTTC.

As concerns this clone: This specimen includes other DNA sequences encoding the same CDR3. The chain employs TRBV2 and TRBJ1-6; 8 bases fit TRBD1. The CDR3 runs to 13 residues. Germline V gene data show CDR1 as SNHLY and CDR2 as FYNNEI. V trimming: 4 bases; J trimming: 7 bases; junction bases outside the gene matches: 0. The CDR3 DNA reads TGTGCCAGCAGTGGACAGGGGAATTCACCCCTCCACTTT. Protein: CASSGQGNSPLHF.

Comment on this clone: The identical CDR3 is also encoded by other nucleotide sequences in the sample. The rearrangement uses TRBV18 and TRBJ1-4, with D uncertain. Germline CDR1 KGHSH, CDR2 LQKENI. The CDR3 loop spans 13 amino acids. V gave up 2 bases and J gave up 5 bases, with 6 bases separating them. The CDR3 region is CASSPRRNEKLFF. DNA of the CDR3: TGTGCCAGCTCACCAAGGAGAAATGAAAAACTGTTTTTT.

The chain joins TRBV7-9 to TRBJ2-6, with 10 bases lining up with TRBD1. Germline-derived CDR1 and CDR2 are SEHNR and FQNEAQ (reference sequence). The junction had 14 bases not matched to a gene; V was cut back by 8 bases and J by 4 bases. The CDR3 covers 18 residues. Here the CDR3 reads CASSRLGQGRAGANVLTF. For the CDR3, the DNA is TGTGCCAGCTCTCGCCTGGGACAGGGGAGGGCCGGGGCCAACGTCCTGACTTTC.

The chain is built from TRBV29-1 and TRBJ2-3, with TRBD2 matching 8 bases. Unmatched junction bases numbered 18, after V lost 5 bases and J lost 5 bases. The CDR3 loop spans 17 amino acids. Germline CDR1 SQVTM, CDR2 ANQGSEA. Here the CDR3 reads CSVNLGPRLASGDTQYF. CDR3 coding DNA: TGCAGCGTTAACTTGGGCCCGAGACTAGCGTCTGGAGATACGCAGTATTTT.

V is TRBV30 and J is TRBJ1-4, with 8 bases that match TRBD1. This CDR3 has 13 amino acids. Losses at the gene ends were 4 bases for V and 6 bases for J; bases not matched to a gene: 4. Germline V CDR1 and CDR2: GTSNPN, SVGIG (reference sequence). The CDR3 coding sequence is TGTGCCTGGACCGGGACAGGTTATGAAAAACTGTTTTTT. Protein sequence: CAWTGTGYEKLFF.

This chain links TRBV14 with TRBJ2-7; 14 nucleotides align to TRBD2. V dropped 3 bases and J dropped 6; count of bases not matched to a gene: 4. CDR1 and CDR2 from the germline V gene are SGHDN and FVKESK. The CDR3 spans 15 residues. In nucleotides, the CDR3 is TGTGCCAGCAGCCATAGGGGACTAGCGGGAGCCGAGCAGTACTTC. Translation gives CASSHRGLAGAEQYF.

The J gene is TRBJ2-3, the V gene TRBV3-1 (or the pseudogene TRBV3-2); 7 nucleotides agree with TRBD2. Germline trimming cut 0 bases from V and 2 bases from J; bases unmatched to any gene: 11. The CDR3 has 18 residues. Looked up from germline, CDR1 is LGHDT and CDR2 is YNNKEL (reference sequence). In nucleotides, the CDR3 is TGTGCCAGCAGCCAAGATATCAGCGGGACTAAATACACAGATACGCAGTATTTT. Protein product: CASSQDISGTKYTDTQYF.

In this sample, this clone turned up once. The chain uses TRBV11-2 and TRBJ2-7; 8 bases agree with TRBD1. The V and J ends lost 1 base and 5 bases, in that order; junction bases with no gene match: 7. The CDR3 has 15 amino acids. Germline V gene sequence: CDR1 SGHAT, CDR2 FQNNGV. The CDR3 nucleotides are TGTGCCAGCAGCTTAGTTAGGGACAGGTGGAACGAGCAGTACTTC. Translating gives CASSLVRDRWNEQYF.